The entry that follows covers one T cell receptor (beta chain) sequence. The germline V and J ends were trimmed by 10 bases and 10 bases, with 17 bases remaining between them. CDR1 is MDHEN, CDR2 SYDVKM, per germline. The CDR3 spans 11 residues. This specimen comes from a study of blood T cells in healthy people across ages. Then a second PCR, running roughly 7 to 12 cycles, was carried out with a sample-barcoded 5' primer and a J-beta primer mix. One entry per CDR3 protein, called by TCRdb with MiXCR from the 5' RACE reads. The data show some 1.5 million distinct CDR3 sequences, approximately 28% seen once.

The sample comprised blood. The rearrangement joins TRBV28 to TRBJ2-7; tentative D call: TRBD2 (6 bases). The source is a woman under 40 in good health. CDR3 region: CATQEGLVQYF. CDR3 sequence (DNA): TGTGCCACCCAGGAGGGTTTGGTTCAGTACTTC.